The 27 T cell receptor beta chains below come from one sample, sequenced in a study of cytomegalovirus exposure and HLA in healthy donors. Using immunoSEQ multiplex PCR, the repertoire was profiled, and TCRdb retains in-frame clones only, with some absent. The table includes more than 250,000 clones, roughly 87% detected once. The sequencing sample was made of PBMCs. These receptors originate from a woman aged 30 to 39 in good health and CMV-seronegative.

Comments on this clone: One junction end disagrees with the germline gene, perhaps due to a read error. V and J are TRBV7-6 and TRBJ2-5; 9 bases match TRBD2. This CDR3 spans 13 amino acids. The germline V gene has CDR1 SGHVS and CDR2 FNYEAQ. This CDR3 is CASSVAGVETQYF. The CDR3 bases are TGTGCCAGCAGCGTAGCGGGAGTGGAGACCCAGTACTTC.

The chain is built from TRBV7-2 and TRBJ1-5; TRBD1 aligns across 7 bases. CDR3 size: 15 residues. Germline CDR1 reads SGHTA; CDR2 reads FQGNSA. V trimming: 0 bases; J trimming: 2 bases; junction bases outside the gene matches: 1. CDR3 nucleotide sequence: TGTGCCAGCAGCTTAGCCGACAGGGGCAATCAGCCCCAGCATTTT. As protein: CASSLADRGNQPQHF.

The J gene is TRBJ1-1, the V gene TRBV18; the match to TRBD1 covers 10 bases. The CDR3 is 16 residues long. Germline V lookup: CDR1 KGHSH, CDR2 LQKENI. V was pared by 4 bases and J by 5 bases, with 10 bases of the junction left unmatched. Here the CDR3 reads CASSQRQGAIWTEAFF. CDR3 DNA sequence: TGTGCCAGCTCACAAAGACAGGGGGCGATATGGACTGAAGCTTTCTTT.

This chain connects TRBV9 to TRBJ2-7; D gene unclear. Germline V gene data show CDR1 as SGDLS and CDR2 as YYNGEE. With 0 bases removed from V and 7 bases from J, the gap between germline ends came to 17 bases. The CDR3 is 15 amino acids. CDR3 loop: CASSVAGLSLGEQYF. In nucleotides, the CDR3 is TGTGCCAGCAGCGTAGCCGGGCTCTCCCTCGGGGAGCAGTACTTC.

The V and J genes are TRBV18 and TRBJ2-2; tentatively, D is TRBD1 (5 bases). Germline V gives CDR1 KGHSH, CDR2 LQKENI. Trimming took 2 bases from V and 7 from J, leaving 14 bases between them. The CDR3 totals 15 residues. CDR3 loop: CASSPTQGVGGELFF. The CDR3 DNA reads TGTGCCAGCTCACCAACCCAGGGTGTCGGCGGGGAGCTGTTTTTT.

The gene calls are TRBV5-4 and TRBJ1-1, with D possibly TRBD1 on 6 matching bases. V gave up 3 bases and J gave up 1 base, with 10 bases separating them. Germline V gene lookup returns CDR1 SGHNT and CDR2 YYREEE (reference sequence). There are 14 residues in the CDR3. The CDR3 sequence: CASSWGQTNTEAFF. The CDR3 DNA sequence: TGTGCCAGCAGCTGGGGACAAACGAACACTGAAGCTTTCTTT. The variable domain in full, completed from reference TRBV5-4 and TRBJ1-1, reads ETGVTQSPTHLIKTRGQQVTLRCSSQSGHNTVSWYQQALGQGPQFIFQYYREEENGRGNFPPRFSGLQFPNYSSELNVNALELDDSALYLCASSWGQTNTEAFFGQGTRLTVV.

This chain links TRBV13 with TRBJ1-2; D might be TRBD1 (5 bases). The CDR3 runs to 16 residues. Between the trimmed V and J ends, which lost 7 bases and 6 bases, there was a span of 24 bases. Per germline, CDR1 PRHDT and CDR2 FYEKMQ (reference sequence). Here the CDR3 DNA reads TGTGCCAGCAACCAACAACAGGCTTATTCCGGTAATGGCTACACCTTC. Residues: CASNQQQAYSGNGYTF.

The chain employs TRBV7-6 and TRBJ2-7; 7 positions match TRBD1. From germline, CDR1 is SGHVS and CDR2 FNYEAQ. This CDR3 contains 16 residues. The V gene end was trimmed by 0 bases and the J gene end by 5 bases; junction bases not matched to a gene: 10. This CDR3 is CASSLAPGGKGNEQYF. The CDR3 region has the DNA TGTGCCAGCAGCTTAGCGCCAGGGGGAAAGGGCAACGAGCAGTACTTC.

The chain recombines TRBV18 with TRBJ2-7; 7 bases fit TRBD1. J gave up 2 bases and V 4 bases, and 8 bases lay outside the gene matches. Germline V gives CDR1 KGHSH, CDR2 LQKENI. The CDR3 consists of 15 residues. The CDR3 is CASSLTGTDPYEQYF. CDR3 in DNA: TGTGCCAGCTCACTTACCGGGACAGATCCCTACGAGCAGTACTTC.

The chain joins TRBV28 to TRBJ1-2; 7 nucleotides line up with TRBD1. The CDR3 runs 15 residues. Looked up from germline, CDR1 is MDHEN and CDR2 is SYDVKM. The junction had 7 bases not matched to a gene; V was cut back by 2 bases and J by 4 bases. This chain's CDR3 is CASSLQRQGPYGYTF. CDR3 in DNA: TGTGCCAGCAGTTTACAGCGACAGGGACCCTATGGCTACACCTTC.

V gene TRBV7-3 combines with J gene TRBJ2-3; D possibly uses TRBD1 or TRBD2 (5 bases each). The CDR3 has 13 residues. V lost 0 bases, J lost 4 bases, and 5 bases lay in between. The germline gives CDR1 SGHTA, CDR2 FQGTGA. Here the CDR3 DNA reads TGTGCCAGCAGCTTAACGGGGGCAGATACGCAGTATTTT. Its translation: CASSLTGADTQYF.

This clone was recorded only once. This chain links TRBV19 with TRBJ2-7; no clear D. CDR1 and CDR2 from the germline V gene are LNHDA and SQIVND (reference sequence). V lost 3 bases to trimming and J lost 3 bases, with 9 bases between them. The CDR3 has 13 residues. The CDR3 protein is CASSISQNYEQYF. In DNA, the CDR3 is TGTGCCAGTAGTATCAGCCAAAACTACGAGCAGTACTTC.

J is TRBJ1-1 and V is TRBV12-5, with D uncertain. Trimming cost V 2 bases and J 3 bases, with 1 base left between them. Germline V CDR1 and CDR2: LGHNT, FRNRAP. The CDR3 totals 11 residues. CDR3 amino acids: CASGLHTEAFF. The CDR3 DNA reads as TGTGCTAGTGGTTTGCACACTGAAGCTTTCTTT.

This clone was seen once. The V and J genes are TRBV4-3 and TRBJ1-4; D is ambiguous. There are 16 residues in the CDR3. With 0 bases removed from V and 2 bases from J, the gap between germline ends came to 10 bases. Germline V lookup: CDR1 LGHNA, CDR2 YSLEER. CDR3 nucleotides: TGCGCCAGCAGCCAAGATCGCGGGTCTACTAATGAAAAACTGTTTTTT. This encodes CASSQDRGSTNEKLFF.

The chain carries TRBV29-1 and TRBJ1-1; D is unresolved. With 4 bases removed from V and 7 bases from J, the gap between germline ends came to 10 bases. The CDR3 totals 11 residues. Germline assignment: CDR1 SQVTM and CDR2 ANQGSEA. CDR3 sequence reads: CSVATRLEAFF. The CDR3 DNA follows: TGCAGCGTTGCAACCCGCCTTGAAGCTTTCTTT.

V and J are TRBV19 and TRBJ2-7; possibly TRBD1 for D (6 bases). Trimming cost V 7 bases and J 1 base, with 14 bases left between them. This CDR3 has 14 residues. Germline CDR1 LNHDA, CDR2 SQIVND (reference sequence). The DNA for the CDR3 is TGTGCCAGTACCCCAGGGGACGCATCCTACGAGCAGTACTTC. This encodes CASTPGDASYEQYF.

The V gene is TRBV14, the J gene TRBJ2-4; a weak D match, TRBD2 (7 bases). The germline CDR1 and CDR2 sequences are SGHDN and FVKESK. This CDR3 is 16 amino acids long. Trimming cost V 4 bases and J 8 bases, with 21 bases left between them. CDR3 in amino acids: CASSPRGALTRDIQYF. CDR3 DNA: TGTGCCAGCAGCCCCCGGGGGGCCTTAACACGGGACATTCAGTACTTC.

V and J are TRBV9 and TRBJ2-1, with 12 nucleotides matching TRBD2. V was clipped by 0 bases and J by 8 bases; unmatched bases: 9. There are 17 residues in the CDR3. Per germline, CDR1 SGDLS and CDR2 YYNGEE. CDR3 nucleotide sequence: TGTGCCAGCAGCGTAGAGGGACTAGCGGGTAATGGCGATGAGCAGTTCTTC. Translation: CASSVEGLAGNGDEQFF.

The rearrangement joins TRBV5-1 to TRBJ1-1, with D unclear. Deletions cut 3 bases from V and 6 bases from J, with 12 bases between. Germline CDR1 is SGHRS and CDR2 is YFSETQ. This CDR3 has 13 residues. The CDR3: CASSSNHKSEAFF. The CDR3, as DNA: TGCGCCAGCAGCTCCAATCATAAGTCTGAAGCTTTCTTT. The complete variable domain, with remaining parts taken from reference TRBV5-1 and TRBJ1-1, reads KAGVTQTPRYLIKTRGQQVTLSCSPISGHRSVSWYQQTPGQGLQFLFEYFSETQRNKGNFPGRFSGRQFSNSRSEMNVSTLELGDSALYLCASSSNHKSEAFFGQGTRLTVV.

This rearrangement joins TRBV5-1 to TRBJ2-3; D gene unclear. The V end was cut by 4 bases, the J end by 1 base, with 10 bases between. The CDR3 runs to 14 residues. Germline loops: CDR1 SGHRS, CDR2 YFSETQ. The CDR3 here is CASSARARTDTQYF. CDR3 sequence (DNA): TGCGCCAGCAGCGCCCGGGCTCGCACAGATACGCAGTATTTT.

V gene TRBV27 combines with J gene TRBJ2-7; 9 nucleotides agree with TRBD1. The J segment lost 7 bases and the V segment lost 6 bases, leaving 7 bases of the junction unmatched. The V gene's germline CDR1 is MNHEY and CDR2 SMNVEV (reference sequence). The CDR3 loop spans 13 amino acids. CDR3 in DNA: TGTGCCAGCAGATTACAGGGGGCGCATGAGCAGTACTTC. Encoded protein: CASRLQGAHEQYF.

The chain carries TRBV4-1 and TRBJ1-1; TRBD1 agrees at 7 bases. Germline trimming cut 0 bases from V and 10 bases from J; bases unmatched to any gene: 11. Germline loops: CDR1 MGHRA, CDR2 YSYEKL. The CDR3 has 15 residues. Written as DNA, the CDR3 is TGCGCCAGCAGCCAAGAGGGGACAGATCCGGCCCCAGCTTTCTTT. It is translated as CASSQEGTDPAPAFF.

This chain connects TRBV14 to TRBJ2-3; D is ambiguous. This CDR3 region has 15 residues. CDR1 is SGHDN and CDR2 is FVKESK in the germline V gene. V was shortened by 1 base and J by 2 bases, with 10 bases between the two germline ends. The CDR3 loop reads CASSQGEFYTDTQYF. CDR3 nucleotides: TGTGCCAGCAGCCAAGGGGAATTCTACACAGATACGCAGTATTTT.

The CDR3 DNA is TGTGCCAGCAGCCAAGTTGCGGGCACAGATACGCAGTATTTT. It yields the protein CASSQVAGTDTQYF. This sequence joins TRBV14 and TRBJ2-3, with unresolved D. The length of the CDR3 is 14 residues. Per germline, CDR1 SGHDN and CDR2 FVKESK. V lost 1 base and J lost 1, with 6 bases in between.

The chain is built from TRBV9 and TRBJ2-7, with a tentative D call TRBD2 (6 bases). CDR1 is SGDLS and CDR2 is YYNGEE in the germline V gene. The CDR3 runs 13 residues. The V end was cut by 3 bases, the J end by 3 bases, with 10 bases between. The CDR3, as DNA: TGTGCCAGCAGCGGAAGGGGAGGCTACGAGCAGTACTTC. Its translation: CASSGRGGYEQYF.

The chain joins TRBV12-5 to TRBJ2-1; 13 nucleotides line up with TRBD2. CDR1 is LGHNT and CDR2 is FRNRAP in the germline V gene. V shed 0 bases, J shed 8 bases, and the junction held 7 bases outside the gene matches. This CDR3 has 17 amino acids. The CDR3 DNA reads TGTGCTAGTGGTTTGGTACTAGCGGGAGGGTACTCGGATGAGCAGTTCTTC. This translates into CASGLVLAGGYSDEQFF.

V and J are TRBV25-1 and TRBJ1-2; 11 nucleotides agree with TRBD1. CDR3 length: 15 amino acids. Germline loops: CDR1 MGHDK, CDR2 SYGVNS. Germline trimming cut 4 bases from V and 4 bases from J; bases unmatched to any gene: 5. In DNA, the CDR3 is TGTGCCAGCAGTGGTTTTGGGACAGGGGGCTATGGCTACACCTTC. Residues: CASSGFGTGGYGYTF.